This T cell receptor (beta chain) was identified in a study of OX40 agonist ivuxolimab in advanced cancers. The protocol was immunoSEQ multiplex PCR, while the TCRdb copy is restricted to in-frame clones and leaves out a portion. The sample yields 69,000 or so clones, approximately 78% seen once. This clone was seen a single time. The CDR3 runs 15 residues. Germline V lookup: CDR1 MGHRA, CDR2 YSYEKL. Trimming shortened V by 2 bases and J by 7 bases, and 17 bases separated the two germline ends. The rearrangement uses TRBV4-1 and TRBJ1-1; possible D gene TRBD1, 5 bases. This specimen consisted of CD4+ or CD8+ T cells sorted from blood, obtained in a trial of the OX40 agonist ivuxolimab. The sequence was collected from an adult with an advanced solid tumor such as melanoma, head and neck, liver or kidney cancer. This CDR3 reads CASSQSGGYEVEAFF. DNA of the CDR3: TGCGCCAGCAGCCAATCTGGGGGGTACGAGGTTGAAGCTTTCTTT.